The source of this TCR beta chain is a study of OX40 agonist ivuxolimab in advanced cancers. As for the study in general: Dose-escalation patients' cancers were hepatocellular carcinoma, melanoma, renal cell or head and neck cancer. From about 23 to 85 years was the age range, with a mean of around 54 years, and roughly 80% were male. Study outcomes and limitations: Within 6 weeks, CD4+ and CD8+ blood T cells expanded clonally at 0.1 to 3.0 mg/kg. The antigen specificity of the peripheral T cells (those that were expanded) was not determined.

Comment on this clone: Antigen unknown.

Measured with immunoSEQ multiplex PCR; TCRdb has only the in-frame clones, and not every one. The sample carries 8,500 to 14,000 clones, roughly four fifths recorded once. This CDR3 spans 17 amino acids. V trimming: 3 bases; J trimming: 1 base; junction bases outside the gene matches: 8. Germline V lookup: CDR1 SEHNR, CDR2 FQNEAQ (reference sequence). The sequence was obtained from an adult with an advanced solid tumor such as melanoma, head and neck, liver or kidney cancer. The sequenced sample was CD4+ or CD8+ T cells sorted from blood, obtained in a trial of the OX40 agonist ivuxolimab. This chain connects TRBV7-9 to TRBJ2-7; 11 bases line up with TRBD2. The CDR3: CASSFPSGRWESYEQYF. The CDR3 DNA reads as TGTGCCAGCAGCTTCCCTAGCGGGAGGTGGGAATCCTACGAGCAGTACTTC.